A selection of T cell receptor beta chains follows, all from one sample in a study of blood T cell repertoires in COVID-19. Some clones are missing from TCRdb's copy, which holds only in-frame ones; the method was immunoSEQ multiplex PCR. The sample has 250,000 to 350,000 clones, 90% seen once. Sequencing was carried out using PBMCs or T cells enriched from blood (not recorded which). Source of these receptors: a man aged 55 to 70 who had recovered from COVID-19. Both conserved end residues are part of each CDR3. A D gene is named only where the DNA matches it firmly. The size of a clone is reported for some rows only, either as once, few or many, or as a class for expanded clones.

>TRBJ1-5|NA|NA|TRBV2
CASKTDYSNQPQHF
TGTGCCAGCAAAACCGACTATAGCAATCAGCCCCAGCATTTT
>TRBJ1-2|NA|NA|TRBV12-3/TRBV12-4
CASSSTDYGYTF
TGTGCCAGCAGTTCTACGGACTATGGCTACACCTTC
>TRBJ1-1|NA|TRBD1|TRBV25-1
CASSVGGPEAFF
TGTGCCAGCAGTGTAGGGGGCCCTGAAGCTTTCTTT
>TRBJ1-5|NA|NA|TRBV27
CASSDGGQPQHF
TGTGCCAGCAGCGACGGGGGTCAGCCCCAGCATTTT
>TRBJ2-1|NA|TRBD2|TRBV18
CASSPGYLWLAGNNEQFF
TGTGCCAGCTCACCGGGGTATTTGTGGCTAGCGGGAAACAATGAGCAGTTCTTC
>TRBJ1-2|NA|TRBD1|TRBV4-3
CASSQDTQGVIGYTF
TGCGCCAGCAGCCAAGATACGCAGGGGGTAATTGGCTACACCTTC
>TRBJ2-5|NA|TRBD1|TRBV7-2
CASSLQGARVETQYF
TGTGCCAGCAGCTTACAGGGGGCGCGGGTAGAGACCCAGTACTTC
>TRBJ2-1|once|NA|TRBV27
CASSSLAGPYNEQFF
TGTGCCAGCAGTTCCCTCGCGGGGCCTTACAATGAGCAGTTCTTC
>TRBJ2-1|NA|NA|TRBV7-9
CASSPLGDFGSYNEQFF
TGTGCCAGCAGCCCCCTAGGGGACTTCGGGTCCTACAATGAGCAGTTCTTC
>TRBJ2-5|NA|NA|TRBV5-1
CASSPLARPGAQYF
TGCGCCAGCAGCCCTCTAGCGCGCCCGGGGGCCCAGTACTTC
>TRBJ2-7|NA|NA|TRBV27
CASSPTSGEQYF
TGTGCCAGCAGTCCCACGTCGGGGGAGCAGTACTTC
>TRBJ1-5|NA|NA|TRBV30
CAWSVSGGNQPQHF
TGTGCCTGGAGTGTCTCAGGGGGCAATCAGCCCCAGCATTTT
>TRBJ1-2|NA|NA|TRBV2
CATQLTGNYGYTF
TGTGCCACCCAATTAACAGGCAACTATGGCTACACCTTC
>TRBJ2-2|NA|NA|TRBV7-8
CASSAAQIGVGELFF
TGTGCCAGCAGCGCCGCCCAGATAGGAGTCGGGGAGCTGTTTTTT
>TRBJ2-2|few|TRBD1|TRBV4-1
CASSQATGVNTGELFF
TGCGCCAGCAGCCAAGCAACAGGGGTGAACACCGGGGAGCTGTTTTTT
>TRBJ1-5|NA|NA|TRBV24-1
CATSDSVYSNQPQHF
TGTGCCACCAGTGATTCAGTTTATAGCAATCAGCCCCAGCATTTT
>TRBJ2-7|NA|NA|TRBV9
CASSVGAGIEQYF
TGTGCCAGCAGCGTAGGGGCAGGTATTGAGCAGTACTTC
>TRBJ1-1|NA|NA|TRBV12-3/TRBV12-4
CASSTGLRTEAFF
TGTGCCAGCAGTACAGGGTTAAGGACTGAAGCTTTCTTT
>TRBJ1-5|NA|TRBD1|TRBV23-1
CASETGWYLGGNQPQHF
TGCGCCAGCGAGACAGGGTGGTACTTGGGGGGCAATCAGCCCCAGCATTTT
>TRBJ2-1|NA|TRBD2|TRBV24-1
CATSDPSKLAGGRSSYNEQFF
TGTGCCACCAGTGACCCTTCCAAACTAGCGGGAGGGCGAAGCTCCTACAATGAGCAGTTCTTC
>TRBJ1-1|NA|NA|TRBV18
CASSPLIGEGTEAFF
TGTGCCAGCTCACCACTGATTGGGGAGGGCACTGAAGCTTTCTTT
>TRBJ1-1|NA|NA|TRBV5-1
CASSLTGSSEAFF
TGCGCCAGCAGCTTGACAGGATCAAGTGAAGCTTTCTTT
>TRBJ1-1|NA|NA|TRBV18
CASSLAGIAEAFF
TGTGCCAGCTCACTCGCAGGGATAGCTGAAGCTTTCTTT
>TRBJ1-2|NA|TRBD1|TRBV29-1
CSATGTGIDYGYTF
TGCAGCGCCACCGGGACAGGGATCGACTATGGCTACACCTTC
>TRBJ2-1|NA|NA|TRBV18
CASSPNRDKQFF
TGTGCCAGCTCACCAAATAGAGATAAGCAGTTCTTC
>TRBJ2-3|NA|TRBD2|TRBV24-1
CATSSGATDTQYF
TGTGCCACCTCTAGCGGAGCCACAGATACGCAGTATTTT
>TRBJ1-1|NA|TRBD1|TRBV14
CASSQLDRAYAEAFF
TGTGCCAGCAGCCAATTGGACAGGGCTTACGCTGAAGCTTTCTTT
>TRBJ2-2|NA|NA|TRBV11-2
CASSLDFGELFF
TGTGCCAGCAGCTTAGACTTTGGGGAGCTGTTTTTT
>TRBJ1-5|NA|NA|TRBV9
CASSVGSGNQPQHF
TGTGCCAGCAGCGTAGGTAGCGGCAATCAGCCCCAGCATTTT
>TRBJ1-3|NA|NA|TRBV7-6
CASSLGVAVSGNTIYF
TGTGCCAGCAGCTTAGGTGTAGCAGTCTCTGGAAACACCATATATTTT
>TRBJ1-2|few|NA|TRBV5-1
CASSSSGSTAYGYTF
TGCGCCAGCAGCTCGTCCGGATCAACAGCCTATGGCTACACCTTC
>TRBJ2-3|NA|NA|TRBV6-5
CASSYSNLFSHATQYF
TGTGCCAGCAGTTACTCGAACTTGTTTTCTCACGCTACGCAGTATTTT
>TRBJ1-1|NA|NA|TRBV6-5
CASSPRRGAGTEAFF
TGTGCCAGCAGTCCCCGGAGGGGCGCGGGCACTGAAGCTTTCTTT
>TRBJ1-1|NA|NA|TRBV7-9
CASSLHRVKTEAFF
TGTGCCAGCAGCTTACACAGGGTTAAGACTGAAGCTTTCTTT
>TRBJ1-5|NA|TRBD1|TRBV27
CASSLDRARQPQHF
TGTGCCAGCAGTTTAGACAGGGCCAGGCAGCCCCAGCATTTT
>TRBJ1-4|NA|TRBD1|TRBV4-2
CASSQRQGIREKLFF
TGTGCCAGCAGCCAACGACAGGGGATAAGGGAAAAACTGTTTTTT
>TRBJ2-1|NA|TRBD2|TRBV12-5
CASGAASGSYNEQFF
TGTGCTAGTGGTGCGGCGAGCGGGAGTTACAATGAGCAGTTCTTC
>TRBJ1-6|NA|NA|TRBV3-1/TRBV3-2
CASSQPGKRSPLHF
TGTGCCAGCAGCCAACCGGGTAAGCGTTCACCCCTCCACTTT
>TRBJ2-3|NA|NA|TRBV13
CASSLGRGQGTQYF
TGTGCCAGCAGCTTAGGGCGGGGTCAGGGTACGCAGTATTTT
>TRBJ2-1|NA|TRBD2|TRBV27
CATRLAGGYNEQFF
TGTGCCACCCGACTAGCGGGAGGGTACAATGAGCAGTTCTTC
>TRBJ2-2|NA|NA|TRBV29-1
CSGANTGELFF
TGCAGCGGCGCGAACACCGGGGAGCTGTTTTTT
>TRBJ2-4|once|TRBD1|TRBV7-9
CASSLPDRGNIQYF
TGTGCCAGCAGCTTACCCGACAGGGGGAACATTCAGTACTTC
>TRBJ2-1|few|TRBD2|TRBV4-2
CASSLGGLAENNEQFF
TGTGCCAGCAGCTTGGGGGGACTAGCGGAAAACAATGAGCAGTTCTTC
>TRBJ2-1|NA|TRBD2|TRBV7-8
CASSDKVLAGAHSYNEQFF
TGTGCCAGCAGCGACAAAGTCCTAGCGGGGGCTCACTCCTACAATGAGCAGTTCTTC
>TRBJ1-5|once|TRBD1|TRBV2
CASSEFRQGAQPQHF
TGTGCCAGCAGTGAATTTCGACAGGGAGCTCAGCCCCAGCATTTT